This record concerns one T cell receptor (beta chain) sequence. The antigen remains unidentified. The sample is drawn from a study of T-cell reconstitution after alpha-beta-depleted transplantation in children. Overall study findings and caveats: Some patients owed their high day-60 TCRbeta diversity to surviving recipient T cells and thymic progenitors. T-cell numbers and diversity one year post-transplant derived largely from freshly generated T cells. At around two months after transplant, the alpha-beta T cells were reportedly derived from several hundred expanded clones that came from non-depleted graft cells.

Trimming took off 8 bases at V and 4 bases at J, with 15 bases between the two ends. The CDR3 totals 14 residues. Germline V gene lookup returns CDR1 PRHDT and CDR2 FYEKMQ (reference sequence). For TCRbeta, the library was prepared with unique molecular identifiers. Each CDR3 protein is one row after TCRdb ran MiXCR on the PCR reads. Found here are around 500,000 distinct CDR3 sequences, 23% of them singletons; the top ten hold 12% to 15%. This chain links TRBV13 with TRBJ2-1, with no clear D. This specimen consisted of PBMCs, mostly from graft donor cells, obtained 360 days after TCRalphabeta/CD19-depleted stem cell transplant. The receptor's source is a boy less than two years old who had a stem cell transplant for acute myeloid leukemia, so the T cells may come from the graft donor. Here the CDR3 reads CASGVGEDYNEQFF. CDR3 coding DNA: TGTGCCAGCGGCGTAGGTGAGGATTACAATGAGCAGTTCTTC.